Following are 17 T cell receptor beta chains from one sample sequenced in a study of identical twins (dated by TCRdb to about 2016). Receptor libraries were prepared by 5' RACE. Instrument used: Illumina HiSeq 2000. TCRdb reran the public reads through fastp at Q25 and MiXCR, keeping productive beta chains. One record per CDR3 amino acid sequence lists the most common genes and DNA. The sample table shows some 630,000 distinct CDR3 sequences, and around 7.4% are seen once. The ten largest clones take up 1.6% of the sample. This sample was also put to use in a study of yellow fever vaccine responses in identical twins.

Sequenced sample: PBMCs. All receptors come from a woman aged 18-29 years in good health.

This clonotype showed up many times. CDR3 amino acids: CASSQDITSGRDNEQFF. The CDR3 DNA is TGTGCCAGCAGCCAAGACATTACTAGCGGGAGGGACAATGAGCAGTTCTTC. V usage is TRBV3-1 and J usage is TRBJ2-1; 13 nucleotides line up with TRBD2. The CDR3 length is 17 residues. Germline trimming cut 0 bases from V and 5 bases from J; bases unmatched to any gene: 4. Germline CDR1 is LGHDT and CDR2 is YNNKEL (reference sequence).

CDR3 residues: CASSKGWGLISTDTQYF. The CDR3 DNA follows: TGTGCCAGCAGCAAAGGTTGGGGGCTGATTAGCACAGATACGCAGTATTTT. V and J are TRBV21-1 and TRBJ2-3; TRBD1 is taken as the D call from the table, unchecked against the DNA. TRBV21-1 is an annotated pseudogene. CDR3 length equals 17 residues.

The chain is built from TRBV9 and TRBJ1-1; 7 bases agree with TRBD1. With V trimmed by 0 bases and J by 8 bases, 7 bases remained unmatched. Germline CDR1 is SGDLS and CDR2 is YYNGEE. The CDR3 length is 14 residues. The CDR3 DNA reads TGTGCCAGCAGCGTAGAGGGACAGCGAGTCGAAGCTTTCTTT. Protein: CASSVEGQRVEAFF. Looking up the rest from reference TRBV9 and TRBJ1-1 gives the full variable domain: DSGVTQTPKHLITATGQRVTLRCSPRSGDLSVYWYQQSLDQGLQFLIQYYNGEERAKGNILERFSAQQFPDLHSELNLSSLELGDSALYFCASSVEGQRVEAFFGQGTRLTVV.

The chain links TRBV11-2 to TRBJ2-7, with D perhaps TRBD1 (6 bases). Germline V gene sequence: CDR1 SGHAT, CDR2 FQNNGV. The CDR3 extends over 14 amino acids. Trimming removed 5 bases at V and 3 bases at J, with 14 bases between. CDR3 protein: CASSPWAGDYEQYV. CDR3 bases: TGTGCCAGCAGCCCCTGGGCAGGGGACTACGAGCAGTACGTC.

There are a few counts of this clonotype. The chain uses TRBV20-1 and TRBJ2-5; 11 bases line up with TRBD2. This CDR3 contains 15 residues. V was pared by 0 bases and J by 2 bases, with 2 bases of the junction left unmatched. Germline-derived CDR1 and CDR2 are DFQATT and SNEGSKA (reference sequence). CDR3 nucleotide sequence: TGCAGTGCTAGAGATGGGACTAGCGGTCAAGAGACCCAGTACTTC. It is translated as CSARDGTSGQETQYF.

In this sample, this clonotype turned up a few times. V and J are TRBV3-1 and TRBJ1-1; weak D call: TRBD1 (5 bases). Trimming removed 2 bases from V and 3 bases from J, with 13 bases in between. Germline-derived CDR1 and CDR2 are LGHDT and YNNKEL (reference sequence). There are 15 residues in the CDR3. This chain's CDR3 is CASSQTSGRDTEAFF. CDR3 coding DNA: TGTGCCAGCAGCCAAACATCAGGGAGGGACACTGAAGCTTTCTTT.

A few counts support this clonotype. The chain carries TRBV2 and TRBJ2-2; 7 bases are a match to TRBD2. The J segment lost 9 bases and the V segment lost 6 bases, leaving 4 bases of the junction unmatched. The CDR3 totals 12 residues. Per germline, CDR1 SNHLY and CDR2 FYNNEI. This CDR3 is CASSRDYRELFF. CDR3 nucleotide sequence: TGTGCCAGCAGCCGGGACTACCGGGAGCTGTTTTTT.

The chain carries TRBV7-3 and TRBJ2-1; perhaps D is TRBD1 or TRBD2 (6 bases each). This CDR3 comprises 15 residues. Looked up from germline, CDR1 is SGHTA and CDR2 is FQGTGA. Trimming pared 5 bases from V and 6 bases from J, leaving 17 bases between. CDR3 in amino acids: CASSPFGGRANEQFF. The CDR3 nucleotides are TGTGCCAGCAGCCCCTTCGGGGGCAGGGCCAATGAGCAGTTCTTC.

This clonotype came up many times. The genes are TRBV29-1 and TRBJ2-7; D is undetermined. The CDR3 sequence is 11 residues long. CDR1 and CDR2 (germline): SQVTM, ANQGSEA. The germline V and J ends were trimmed by 4 bases and 5 bases, with 9 bases remaining between them. CDR3 protein: CSVGRSNEQYF. In DNA, the CDR3 is TGCAGCGTTGGTCGGAGTAACGAGCAGTACTTC.

The rearrangement joins TRBV5-1 to TRBJ2-5; D possibly corresponds to TRBD2 (5 bases). Trimming left V 2 bases short and J 5 bases short, with 10 bases between. This CDR3 comprises 13 residues. Germline CDR1 SGHRS, CDR2 YFSETQ. CDR3 in amino acids: CASSFSDAETQYF. In DNA form, the CDR3 reads TGCGCCAGCAGCTTTAGCGATGCGGAGACCCAGTACTTC.

In this sample, this clonotype turned up a few times. V and J are TRBV20-1 and TRBJ2-5; 9 positions agree with TRBD2. Per germline, CDR1 DFQATT and CDR2 SNEGSKA (reference sequence). Losses at the gene ends were 4 bases for V and 5 bases for J; bases not matched to a gene: 17. This CDR3 is 17 amino acids long. The CDR3 sequence is CSAMARPDSGGSETQYF. CDR3 sequence (DNA): TGCAGTGCTATGGCTCGCCCGGATAGCGGGGGATCGGAGACCCAGTACTTC.

This clonotype was found a few times. The chain has TRBV5-1 and TRBJ2-5; the D is unclear. Germline lookup yields CDR1 SGHRS and CDR2 YFSETQ. The V gene lost 4 bases and the J gene lost 3 bases, with 4 bases spanning the gap. The CDR3 contains 11 residues. The CDR3 region has the DNA TGCGCCAGCAGCGCGGAAGAGACCCAGTACTTC. Its translation is CASSAEETQYF.

This clonotype was picked up a small number of times. The rearrangement uses TRBV11-2 and TRBJ2-3, with a weak D call TRBD2 (5 bases). The CDR3 spans 17 residues. CDR1 and CDR2 from the germline V gene are SGHAT and FQNNGV. Deletions cut 0 bases from V and 11 bases from J, with 24 bases between. The CDR3 coding sequence is TGTGCCAGCAGCTTAGACGGAGGTGCGGGCCCTTTAAAGAGGCAGTATTTT. Encoded protein: CASSLDGGAGPLKRQYF.

This clonotype was found a few times. This rearrangement joins TRBV7-2 to TRBJ2-2; perhaps D is TRBD1 or TRBD2 (5 bases each). Per germline, CDR1 SGHTA and CDR2 FQGNSA. Trimming removed 0 bases at V and 0 bases at J, with 17 bases between. This CDR3 is 19 amino acids long. CDR3 in amino acids: CASSLARPGRGSNTGELFF. The CDR3 region has the DNA TGTGCCAGCAGCTTAGCACGTCCGGGTCGGGGCTCGAACACCGGGGAGCTGTTTTTT.

The chain has TRBV10-3 and TRBJ2-7, with 8 bases aligning to TRBD1. This CDR3 comprises 13 residues. Germline assignment: CDR1 ENHRY and CDR2 SYGVKD. Losses at the gene ends were 11 bases for V and 3 bases for J; bases not matched to a gene: 9. The CDR3 loop is CAATDRVSYEQYF. CDR3 nucleotides: TGTGCCGCGACGGACAGGGTAAGCTACGAGCAGTACTTC.

The chain joins TRBV5-1 to TRBJ2-2, with D possibly being TRBD1 or TRBD2 (5 bases each). The CDR3 has 17 amino acids. In germline, CDR1 is SGHRS, CDR2 YFSETQ. V lost 3 bases and J lost 2, with 17 bases in between. CDR3 in DNA: TGCGCCAGCAGCTCTACCTCCGGGACGCGTAACACCGGGGAGCTGTTTTTT. Translating gives CASSSTSGTRNTGELFF.

This clonotype was observed a handful of times. The chain carries TRBV7-2 and TRBJ2-2; TRBD1 matches 7 bases. With 6 bases clipped from V and 7 bases from J, the junction kept 11 bases outside the gene matches. This CDR3 has 15 residues. CDR1 SGHTA and CDR2 FQGNSA come from the germline V gene. The CDR3 DNA sequence: TGTGCCAGCAGTTTGACCACAGGGGTTATCGGGGAGCTGTTTTTT. Residues: CASSLTTGVIGELFF.